The 8 T cell receptor beta chains in this list originate from one sample, sequenced in a study of T cell responses to AZD1222 COVID-19 vaccine. The repertoire was sequenced with immunoSEQ multiplex PCR; TCRdb's copy has only in-frame clones and lacks some. The sample includes about 140,000 clones, roughly nine tenths seen only once; the top ten take about 3%. Specimen: peripheral blood, collected on day 0 of AZD1222 vaccination. Source of these receptors: an adult in good health.

V usage is TRBV19 and J usage is TRBJ1-1; the D gene is possibly TRBD1 (5 bases). This CDR3 region has 13 residues. Germline V gives CDR1 LNHDA, CDR2 SQIVND (reference sequence). The ends were cut back, 7 bases at V and 4 bases at J, with 13 bases in the middle. CDR3 sequence (DNA): TGTGCCAGTATGGGGGATTATATCACTGAAGCTTTCTTT. Its protein product is CASMGDYITEAFF.

V gene TRBV5-6 combines with J gene TRBJ2-1, with D hard to call. Trimming cost V 1 base and J 7 bases, with 6 bases left between them. The CDR3 is 12 residues long. CDR1 is SGHDT, CDR2 YYEEEE, per germline. The CDR3 loop reads CASSLLGNEQFF. CDR3 in DNA: TGTGCCAGCAGCTTGCTTGGGAATGAGCAGTTCTTC.

The chain joins TRBV2 to TRBJ1-2, with D tentatively TRBD1 (5 bases). Trimming cost V 6 bases and J 8 bases, with 13 bases left between them. This CDR3 contains 12 residues. The germline V gene encodes CDR1 SNHLY and CDR2 FYNNEI. CDR3 in amino acids: CASSLRGDGYTF. CDR3 DNA sequence: TGTGCCAGCAGCCTCCGGGGGGACGGCTACACCTTC. The variable domain in full, with the rest retrieved from reference TRBV2 and TRBJ1-2, is EPEVTQTPSHQVTQMGQEVILRCVPISNHLYFYWYRQILGQKVEFLVSFYNNEISEKSEIFDDQFSVERPDGSNFTLKIRSTKLEDSAMYFCASSLRGDGYTFGSGTRLTVV.

The chain uses TRBV6-4 and TRBJ2-1; D possibly matches TRBD1 or TRBD2 (7 bases each). V was cut by 7 bases and J by 9 bases, with 22 bases left in between. Germline V gene sequence: CDR1 MRHNA, CDR2 SNTAGT. This CDR3 region has 15 residues. CDR3 bases: TGTGCCAGCAACTGGGAGGGGGCGGACTGGCTTGAGCAGTTCTTC. This translates into CASNWEGADWLEQFF.

The rearrangement links TRBV30 to TRBJ1-2, with 7 bases that match TRBD1. The J segment lost 7 bases and the V segment lost 2 bases, leaving 10 bases of the junction unmatched. This CDR3 is 14 amino acids long. Germline CDR1 GTSNPN, CDR2 SVGIG (reference sequence). CDR3 residues: CAWSTTGLWAGYTF. The CDR3 DNA reads as TGTGCCTGGAGTACGACAGGGCTTTGGGCTGGCTACACCTTC.

This chain uses TRBV6-5 with TRBJ2-1; TRBD2 matches 7 bases. V shed 7 bases, J shed 5 bases, and the junction held 8 bases outside the gene matches. Germline V gene sequence: CDR1 MNHEY, CDR2 SVGAGI. The CDR3 totals 14 residues. CDR3 sequence: CASIKGGHHNEQFF. CDR3 in DNA: TGTGCCAGCATCAAGGGAGGGCACCACAATGAGCAGTTCTTC.

The CDR3 nucleotides are TGCGCCAGCAGTGACAGAAGCTATGGCTACACCTTC. Encoded protein: CASSDRSYGYTF. V is TRBV10-2 and J is TRBJ1-2; D remains unclear. Deletions cut 3 bases from V and 4 bases from J, with 6 bases between. CDR1 and CDR2 from the germline V gene are WSHSY and SAAADI. CDR3 size: 12 residues.

V is TRBV18 and J is TRBJ2-2, with unresolved D. This CDR3 has 16 residues. Per the germline V gene, CDR1 is KGHSH and CDR2 is LQKENI. V lost 3 bases and J lost 1, with 12 bases in between. In DNA, the CDR3 is TGTGCCAGCTCACCCCGGTTGGGCCGGAACACCGGGGAGCTGTTTTTT. Protein product: CASSPRLGRNTGELFF.